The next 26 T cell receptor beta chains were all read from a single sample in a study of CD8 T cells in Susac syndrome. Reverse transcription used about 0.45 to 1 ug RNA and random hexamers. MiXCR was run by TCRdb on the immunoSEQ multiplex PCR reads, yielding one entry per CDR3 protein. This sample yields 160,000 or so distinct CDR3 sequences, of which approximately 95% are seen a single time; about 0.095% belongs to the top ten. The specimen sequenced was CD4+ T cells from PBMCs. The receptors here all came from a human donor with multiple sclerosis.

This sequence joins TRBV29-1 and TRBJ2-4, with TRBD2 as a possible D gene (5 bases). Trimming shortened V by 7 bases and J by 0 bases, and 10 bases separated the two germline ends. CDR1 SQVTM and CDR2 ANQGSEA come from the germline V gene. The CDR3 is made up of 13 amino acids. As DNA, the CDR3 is TGCAGCGCTACGGACTTAGCCAAAAACATTCAGTACTTC. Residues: CSATDLAKNIQYF.

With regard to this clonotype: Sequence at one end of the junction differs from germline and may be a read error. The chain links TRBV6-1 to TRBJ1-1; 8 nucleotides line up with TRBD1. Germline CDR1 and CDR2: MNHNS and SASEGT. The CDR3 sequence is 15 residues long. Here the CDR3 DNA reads TGTGCCAGCAGTGAAAGGACAGGGATGAACAGTGAAGCTTTCTTT. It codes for CASSERTGMNSEAFF.

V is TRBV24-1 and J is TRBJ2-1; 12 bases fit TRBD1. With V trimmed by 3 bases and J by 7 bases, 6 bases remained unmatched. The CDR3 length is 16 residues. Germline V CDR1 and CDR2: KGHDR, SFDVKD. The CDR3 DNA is TGTGCCACCAGTGATGACGGGACAGGGGGCCGGAATGAGCAGTTCTTC. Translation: CATSDDGTGGRNEQFF.

CDR3 amino acids: CASSPPGLAGLEQYF. Here the CDR3 DNA reads TGTGCCAGCAGCCCACCGGGACTAGCGGGACTCGAGCAGTACTTC. V is TRBV3-1 and J is TRBJ2-7; 13 bases match TRBD2. This CDR3 is 15 amino acids long. V lost 4 bases and J lost 6; bases outside the gene matches: 6. CDR1 is LGHDT and CDR2 is YNNKEL in the germline V gene (reference sequence).

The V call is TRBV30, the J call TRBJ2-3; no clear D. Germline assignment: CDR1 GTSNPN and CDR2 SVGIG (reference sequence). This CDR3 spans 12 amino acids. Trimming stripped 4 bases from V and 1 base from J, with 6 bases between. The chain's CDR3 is CAWTSGTDTQYF. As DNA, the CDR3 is TGTGCCTGGACCAGCGGCACAGATACGCAGTATTTT.

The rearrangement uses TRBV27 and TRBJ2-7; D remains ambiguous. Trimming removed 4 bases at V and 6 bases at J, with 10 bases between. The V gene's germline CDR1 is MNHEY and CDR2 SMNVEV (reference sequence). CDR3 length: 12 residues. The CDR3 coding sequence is TGTGCCAGCAGTTCGTCTCGCGGCGAGCAGTACTTC. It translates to CASSSSRGEQYF.

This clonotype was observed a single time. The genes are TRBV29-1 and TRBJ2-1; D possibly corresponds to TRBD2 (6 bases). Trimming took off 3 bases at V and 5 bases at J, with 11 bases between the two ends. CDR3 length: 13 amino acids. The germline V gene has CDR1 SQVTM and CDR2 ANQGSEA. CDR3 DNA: TGCAGCGTTGACCGGGAGTATAACAATGAGCAGTTCTTC. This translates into CSVDREYNNEQFF.

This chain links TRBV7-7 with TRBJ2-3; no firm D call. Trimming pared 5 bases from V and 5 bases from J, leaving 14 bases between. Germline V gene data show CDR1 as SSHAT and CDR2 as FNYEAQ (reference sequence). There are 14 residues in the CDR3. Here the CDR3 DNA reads TGTGCCAGCAGCCCTCTTTTTTCTGGAGATACGCAGTATTTT. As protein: CASSPLFSGDTQYF. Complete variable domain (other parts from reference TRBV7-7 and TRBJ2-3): GAGVSQSPRYKVTKRGQDVTLRCDPISSHATLYWYQQALGQGPEFLTYFNYEAQPDKSGLPSDRFSAERPEGSISTLTIQRTEQRDSAMYRCASSPLFSGDTQYFGPGTRLTVL.

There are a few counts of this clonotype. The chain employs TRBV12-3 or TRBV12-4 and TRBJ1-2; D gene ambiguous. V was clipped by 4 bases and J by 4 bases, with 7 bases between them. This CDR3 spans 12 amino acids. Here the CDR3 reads CASSSTAYGYTF. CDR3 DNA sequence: TGTGCCAGCAGTTCGACGGCCTATGGCTACACCTTC.

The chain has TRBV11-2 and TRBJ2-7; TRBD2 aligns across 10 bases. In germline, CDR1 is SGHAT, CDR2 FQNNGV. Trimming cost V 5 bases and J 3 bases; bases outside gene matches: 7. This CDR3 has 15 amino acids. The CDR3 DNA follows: TGTGCCAGCAGCCAAGGACTAGCGGAGATCTACGAGCAGTACTTC. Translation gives CASSQGLAEIYEQYF.

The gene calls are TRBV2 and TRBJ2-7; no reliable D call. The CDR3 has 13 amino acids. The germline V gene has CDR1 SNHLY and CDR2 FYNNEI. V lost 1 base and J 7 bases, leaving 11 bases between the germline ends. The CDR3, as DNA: TGTGCCAGCAGTGAAGAGCTAGACCGAGAGCAGTACTTC. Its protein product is CASSEELDREQYF.

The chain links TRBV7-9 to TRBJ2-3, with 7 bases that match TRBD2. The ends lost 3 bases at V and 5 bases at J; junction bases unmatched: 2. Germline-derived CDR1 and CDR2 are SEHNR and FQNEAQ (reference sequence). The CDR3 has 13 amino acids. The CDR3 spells CASSFGEGDTQYF. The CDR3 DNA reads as TGTGCCAGCAGCTTCGGGGAGGGAGATACGCAGTATTTT.

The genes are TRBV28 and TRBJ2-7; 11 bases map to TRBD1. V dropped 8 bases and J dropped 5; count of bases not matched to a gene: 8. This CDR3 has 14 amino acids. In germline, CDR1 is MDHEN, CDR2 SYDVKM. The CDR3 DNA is TGTGCCAGCTACACCGGGACAGGGGGTCACGAGCAGTACTTC. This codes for CASYTGTGGHEQYF. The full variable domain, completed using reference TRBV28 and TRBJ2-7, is DVKVTQSSRYLVKRTGEKVFLECVQDMDHENMFWYRQDPGLGLRLIYFSYDVKMKEKGDIPEGYSVSREKKERFSLILESASTNQTSMYLCASYTGTGGHEQYFGPGTRLTVT.

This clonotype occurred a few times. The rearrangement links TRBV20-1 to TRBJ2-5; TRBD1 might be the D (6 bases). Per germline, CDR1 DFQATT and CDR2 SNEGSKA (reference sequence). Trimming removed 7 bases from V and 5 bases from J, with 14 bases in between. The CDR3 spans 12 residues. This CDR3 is CSVNRAGETQYF. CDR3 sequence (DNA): TGCAGTGTCAACAGGGCAGGGGAGACCCAGTACTTC.

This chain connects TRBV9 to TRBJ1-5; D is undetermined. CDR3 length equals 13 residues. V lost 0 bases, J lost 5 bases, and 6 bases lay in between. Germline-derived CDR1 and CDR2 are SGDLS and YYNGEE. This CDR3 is CASSVEGDQPQHF. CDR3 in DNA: TGTGCCAGCAGCGTAGAAGGTGATCAGCCCCAGCATTTT.

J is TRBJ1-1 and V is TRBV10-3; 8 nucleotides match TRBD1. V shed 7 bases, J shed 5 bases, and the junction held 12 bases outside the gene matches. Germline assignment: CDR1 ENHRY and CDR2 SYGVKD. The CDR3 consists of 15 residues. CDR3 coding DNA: TGTGCCATCAACCCGCATACAGGGGGGGGGACTGAAGCTTTCTTT. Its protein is CAINPHTGGGTEAFF.

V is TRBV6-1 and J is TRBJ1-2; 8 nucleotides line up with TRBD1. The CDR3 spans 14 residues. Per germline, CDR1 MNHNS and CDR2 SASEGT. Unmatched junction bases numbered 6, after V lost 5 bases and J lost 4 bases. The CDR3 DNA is TGTGCCAGCAGTCGCGGACAGGGTGGCTATGGCTACACCTTC. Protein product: CASSRGQGGYGYTF.

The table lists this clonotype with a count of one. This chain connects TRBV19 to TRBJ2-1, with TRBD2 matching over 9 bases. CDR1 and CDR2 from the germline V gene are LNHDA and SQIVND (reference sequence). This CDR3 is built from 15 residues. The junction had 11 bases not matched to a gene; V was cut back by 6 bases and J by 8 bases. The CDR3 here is CASRKVAGAEYEQFF. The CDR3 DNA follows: TGTGCCAGTAGAAAAGTAGCGGGGGCAGAGTATGAGCAGTTCTTC.

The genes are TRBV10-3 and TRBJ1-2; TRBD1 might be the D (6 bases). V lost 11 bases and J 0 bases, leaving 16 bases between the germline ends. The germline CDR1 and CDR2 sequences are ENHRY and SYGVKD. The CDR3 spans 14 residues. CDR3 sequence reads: CALSQQGPNYGYTF. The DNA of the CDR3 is TGTGCCTTAAGCCAACAGGGCCCTAACTATGGCTACACCTTC.

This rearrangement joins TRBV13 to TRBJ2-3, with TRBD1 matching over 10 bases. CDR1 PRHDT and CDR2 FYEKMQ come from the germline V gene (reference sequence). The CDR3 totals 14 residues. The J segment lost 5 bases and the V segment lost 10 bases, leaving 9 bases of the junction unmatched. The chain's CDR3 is CAITPGQGIDTQYF. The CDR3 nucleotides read TGTGCCATCACACCGGGACAGGGGATAGATACGCAGTATTTT.

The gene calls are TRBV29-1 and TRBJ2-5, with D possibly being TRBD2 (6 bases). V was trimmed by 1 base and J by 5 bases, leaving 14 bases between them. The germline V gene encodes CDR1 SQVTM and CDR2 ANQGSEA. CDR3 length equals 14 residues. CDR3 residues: CSVEARGMGETQYF. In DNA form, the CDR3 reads TGCAGCGTTGAAGCTCGGGGGATGGGGGAGACCCAGTACTTC. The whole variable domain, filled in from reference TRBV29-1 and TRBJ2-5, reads SAVISQKPSRDICQRGTSLTIQCQVDSQVTMMFWYRQQPGQSLTLIATANQGSEATYESGFVIDKFPISRPNLTFSTLTVSNMSPEDSSIYLCSVEARGMGETQYFGPGTRLLVL.

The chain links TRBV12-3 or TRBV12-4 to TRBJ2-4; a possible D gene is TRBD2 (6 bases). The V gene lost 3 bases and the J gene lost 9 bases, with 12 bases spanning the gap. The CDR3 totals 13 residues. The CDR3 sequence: CASSLGGEGIQYF. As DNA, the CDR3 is TGTGCCAGCAGTTTGGGAGGAGAGGGCATTCAGTACTTC.

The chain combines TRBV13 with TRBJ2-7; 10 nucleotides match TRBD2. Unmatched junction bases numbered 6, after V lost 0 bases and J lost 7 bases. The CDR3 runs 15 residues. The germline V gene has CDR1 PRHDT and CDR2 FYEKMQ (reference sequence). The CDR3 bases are TGTGCCAGCAGCTTAGGAAGCGGGAGGGCGAAAGAGCAGTACTTC. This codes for CASSLGSGRAKEQYF.

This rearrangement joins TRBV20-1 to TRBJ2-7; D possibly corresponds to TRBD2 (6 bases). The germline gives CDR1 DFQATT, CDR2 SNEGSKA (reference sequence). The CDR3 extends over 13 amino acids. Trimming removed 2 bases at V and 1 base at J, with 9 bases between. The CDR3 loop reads CSARYGGSYEQYF. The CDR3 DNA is TGCAGTGCTAGATACGGGGGTTCCTACGAGCAGTACTTC.

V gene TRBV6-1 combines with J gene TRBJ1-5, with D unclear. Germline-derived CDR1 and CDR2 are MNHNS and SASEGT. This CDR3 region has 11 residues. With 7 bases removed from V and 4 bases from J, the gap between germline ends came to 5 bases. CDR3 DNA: TGTGCCAGCATGGTAAATCAGCCCCAGCATTTT. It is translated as CASMVNQPQHF.

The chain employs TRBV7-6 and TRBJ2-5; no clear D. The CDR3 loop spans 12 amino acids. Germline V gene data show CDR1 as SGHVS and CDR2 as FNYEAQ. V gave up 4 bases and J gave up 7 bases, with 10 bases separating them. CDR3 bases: TGTGCCAGCAGCTCCTATTTGTCGACCCAGTACTTC. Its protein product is CASSSYLSTQYF.